This T cell receptor beta chain was identified during a study of molecular identifiers for immune sequencing clone quantification. TCRdb ran MiXCR on the PCR reads and lists one entry per CDR3 protein. Altogether about 510,000 distinct CDR3 sequences are present, about 25% being singletons, with the ten largest covering around 0.8%. Ten or more counts support this clonotype. The authors sorted naive CD8 T cells as CD8+CD4-CCR7+CD45RA+. Source material: naive CD8+ T cells from blood, with Jurkat cell RNA spiked in. Subset reported: FACS-sorted CD8+CD4-CCR7+CD45RA+ naive T cells. The clonotype was recovered from a human donor in good health. Some libraries in this study had Jurkat cell RNA spiked in.

CDR3 in amino acids: CASSQGWPEETQYF. CDR3 coding DNA: TGTGCCAGCAGCCAAGGTTGGCCGGAAGAGACCCAGTACTTC. This rearrangement joins TRBV3-1 to TRBJ2-5; D not resolved. CDR1 is LGHDT and CDR2 is YNNKEL in the germline V gene (reference sequence). The CDR3 is 14 residues long. Trimming left V 1 base short and J 3 bases short, with 9 bases between.